A selection of T cell receptor beta chains follows, all from one sample in a study of T cells in narcolepsy. The protocol was immunoSEQ multiplex PCR, while the TCRdb copy is restricted to in-frame clones and leaves out a portion. The sample shows 20,000 to 30,000 clones, around 63% of them seen only once. The sequenced sample consisted of memory (CD45RA-) CD4+ T cells from blood. These receptors were obtained from a human donor in good health. Each CDR3 is given with its conserved first and last residue. The D gene is left open where the match is weak. Rows may omit the clone size; those that give it use once, few, many or a size class.

.	TRBV10-2	.	TRBJ1-5	TGCGCCAGCAGTGAGACTGCCCCGGGGCCCCAGCATTTT	CASSETAPGPQHF
.	TRBV5-1	.	TRBJ2-3	TGCGCCAGCAGCAAGCGACAAGGGACAGATACGCAGTATTTT	CASSKRQGTDTQYF
.	TRBV4-1	.	TRBJ1-5	TGCGCCAGCAGCCTCACCGGCCCCGAGCCCCAGCATTTT	CASSLTGPEPQHF
.	TRBV4-1	.	TRBJ1-2	TGCGCCAGCAGCCGGGCTTACGGGGCCGGAGCGTCCTATGGCTACACCTTC	CASSRAYGAGASYGYTF
TRBD2	TRBV5-1	.	TRBJ2-7	TGCGCCAGCAGGGGGCGGGGGGCGCTTGCCTACGAGCAGTACTTC	CASRGRGALAYEQYF
.	TRBV5-1	.	TRBJ1-2	TGCGCCAGCAGCTTGGACAGGGAGGGCTACACCTTC	CASSLDREGYTF
TRBD1	TRBV2	few	TRBJ2-6	TGTGCCAGCACAGACAGGGCTGGGGCCAACGTCCTGACTTTC	CASTDRAGANVLTF
TRBD2	TRBV5-6	.	TRBJ2-1	TGTGCCAGCAGCCGAATCCCGACTAGCGGGAGTCGGGGAGAGCAGTTCTTC	CASSRIPTSGSRGEQFF
.	TRBV27	.	TRBJ1-5	TGTGCCAGCCGGAGGGTCGGTAGCAATCAGCCCCAGCATTTT	CASRRVGSNQPQHF
.	TRBV11-2	.	TRBJ1-6	TGTGCCAGCAGCCCGGGGACCAATTCACCCCTCCACTTT	CASSPGTNSPLHF
.	TRBV20-1	.	TRBJ1-6	TGCAGTGCAGGAGAGAATTCACCCCTCCACTTT	CSAGENSPLHF
.	TRBV4-1	.	TRBJ1-1	TGCGCCAGCAGCCCTAGGACAGCCCGTGAAGCTTTCTTT	CASSPRTAREAFF
.	TRBV29-1	.	TRBJ1-1	TGCAGCGCTCTACAGGGGAACACTGAAGCTTTCTTT	CSALQGNTEAFF
.	TRBV7-6	.	TRBJ1-1	TGTGCCAGCAGCTTTATCCGGGAGGGGGAAGCTTTCTTT	CASSFIREGEAFF
.	TRBV6-5	.	TRBJ2-1	TGTGCCAGCAGTTACTGGGGCGGTAGCTCCTACAATGAGCAGTTCTTC	CASSYWGGSSYNEQFF
TRBD1	TRBV7-6	.	TRBJ2-3	TGTGCCAGCAGCACCAGACAGGGCATCACAGATACGCAGTATTTT	CASSTRQGITDTQYF
.	TRBV20-1	once	TRBJ2-5	TGCAGTGCTACGTTCCAAGAGACCCAGTACTTC	CSATFQETQYF
TRBD1	TRBV10-2	.	TRBJ1-1	TGCGCCAGCGGGGACAGGGTTCACACTGAAGCTTTCTTT	CASGDRVHTEAFF
.	TRBV7-2	few	TRBJ2-2	TGTGCCAGCAGCCCCAGTTGGGGCGGGGAGCTGTTTTTT	CASSPSWGGELFF
.	TRBV29-1	.	TRBJ1-3	TGCAGCGCCCCTTTCGGGCCTGGAAACACCATATATTTT	CSAPFGPGNTIYF
.	TRBV7-2	few	TRBJ1-4	TGTGCCAGCAGCCGTCAGGCGGGGGGTGAAAAACTGTTTTTT	CASSRQAGGEKLFF
.	TRBV5-6	.	TRBJ2-7	TGTGCCAGCAGCTTGACCCGGGTAAGGGGCTACGAGCAGTACTTC	CASSLTRVRGYEQYF
TRBD1	TRBV9	.	TRBJ1-1	TGTGCCAGCAGCGTAGACCCAACAGGGGGAGCTTTCTTT	CASSVDPTGGAFF
.	TRBV19	.	TRBJ1-6	TGTGCCAGTAGCGGGGGACTGAGCCTTTCACCCCTCCACTTT	CASSGGLSLSPLHF
.	TRBV9	few	TRBJ2-1	TGTGCCAGCAGCCCCCAGACTAGTTCCTCCTACAATGAGCAGTTCTTC	CASSPQTSSSYNEQFF
TRBD1	TRBV5-4	.	TRBJ2-7	TGTGCCAGCAGTCTACAGGGGGCCTACGAGCAGTACTTC	CASSLQGAYEQYF
TRBD1	TRBV14	.	TRBJ1-4	TGTGCCAGCAGCCAGAGGACAGGGAAAAAACTGTTTTTT	CASSQRTGKKLFF
.	TRBV9	.	TRBJ1-6	TGTGCCAGCAGCCCACAGGGTTATAATTCACCCCTCCACTTT	CASSPQGYNSPLHF
.	TRBV7-9	.	TRBJ2-5	TGTGCCAGCAGCTTAGGCTCCCCACCAGGAGAGACCCGGTACTTC	CASSLGSPPGETRYF
.	TRBV2	.	TRBJ2-1	TGTGCCAGCAAAAAAGACCCATTATACAATGAGCAGTTCTTC	CASKKDPLYNEQFF
TRBD2	TRBV5-1	.	TRBJ2-7	TGCGCCAGCAGCACCGCCAGCGGGGGGCTCTACGAGCAGTACTTC	CASSTASGGLYEQYF
.	TRBV15	.	TRBJ1-5	TGTGCCACCAGCAGGGGGGGGTTTCAGCCCCAGCATTTT	CATSRGGFQPQHF
.	TRBV6-1	.	TRBJ2-7	TGTGCCAGCAGTGACCAACCCCCGGGACTTTATGGGGAGCAGTACTTC	CASSDQPPGLYGEQYF
TRBD1	TRBV6-6	.	TRBJ2-1	TGTGCCAGCAGCGAGGCCATAAGGACAGGGGGAAATGAGCAGTTCTTC	CASSEAIRTGGNEQFF
TRBD1	TRBV28	few	TRBJ1-2	TGTGCCAGCAGTTTATTCCACAGGGGACAGTCTAACTATGGCTACACCTTC	CASSLFHRGQSNYGYTF
TRBD2	TRBV5-5	once	TRBJ2-7	TGTGCCAGCAGCCGGAGCGGGATTGGTTCCTACGAGCAGTACTTC	CASSRSGIGSYEQYF
.	TRBV5-1	.	TRBJ1-1	TGCGCCAGCAGCTTGAGTGCCTCCACTGAAGCTTTCTTT	CASSLSASTEAFF
.	TRBV29-1	.	TRBJ2-6	TGCAGCGTTGAAGGGCCAGGGTCAGGTGGGGCCAACGTCCTGACTTTC	CSVEGPGSGGANVLTF
.	TRBV5-4	.	TRBJ1-2	TGTGCCAGCAGCCCGGCAAGGGGGGGGGCCTATGGCTACACCTTC	CASSPARGGAYGYTF
.	TRBV7-9	.	TRBJ2-5	TGTGCCAGCAGCTATTACAGGGACGAAGAGACCCAGTACTTC	CASSYYRDEETQYF
.	TRBV19	few	TRBJ2-3	TGTGCCAGTAGTATCCCACAGGTTAGAAATACGCAGTATTTT	CASSIPQVRNTQYF
.	TRBV7-3	once	TRBJ1-1	TGTGCCAGCAGTTCAAGGGAAGGGGGTGAAGCTTTCTTT	CASSSREGGEAFF
.	TRBV29-1	.	TRBJ2-7	TGCAGCGTTGTGGATCGGCGGGGCACCTCCTACGAGCAGTACTTC	CSVVDRRGTSYEQYF
.	TRBV29-1	.	TRBJ1-1	TGCAGCGTTGGAGGGTACGATGGGACTGAAGCTTTCTTT	CSVGGYDGTEAFF
.	TRBV14	.	TRBJ2-1	TGTGCCAGCAGCCTTCTTTCTAGAGGCAATGAGCAGTTCTTC	CASSLLSRGNEQFF
TRBD2	TRBV2	once	TRBJ2-2	TGTGCCAGCAGGGGCGGAGCGGGGGGGAGGACCGGGGAGCTGTTTTTT	CASRGGAGGRTGELFF
.	TRBV9	few	TRBJ1-5	TGTGCCAGCAGCGTAGCTGGAGGGAATCAGCCCCAGCATTTT	CASSVAGGNQPQHF
.	TRBV14	.	TRBJ1-6	TGTGCCAGCAGCCAAGCCAGGGTTCATAATTCACCCCTCCACTTT	CASSQARVHNSPLHF
.	TRBV2	.	TRBJ2-1	TGTGCCAGCAGTGAAACCCAGTCTGAGCAGTTCTTC	CASSETQSEQFF
.	TRBV5-6	.	TRBJ1-1	TGTGCCAGCAGCTTGTGTGCAGGGAGCAGGAACACTGAAGCTTTCTTT	CASSLCAGSRNTEAFF
.	TRBV10-3	few	TRBJ1-2	TGTGCCATCAGTGAGGGAGGCTATGGCTACACCTTC	CAISEGGYGYTF
.	TRBV30	.	TRBJ2-2	TGTGCCTGGAGTGCCACAGGGAACACCGGGGAGCTGTTTTTT	CAWSATGNTGELFF